The source of this T cell receptor (beta chain) is a study of T cell responses to AZD1222 COVID-19 vaccine. Overall study: Investigators merged groups given second doses at roughly 4 or roughly 12 weeks.

TCRdb keeps only in-frame clones here, not all; method: immunoSEQ multiplex PCR. The sample includes 150,000 or so clones, under 95% of them seen just once. The V gene's germline CDR1 is SGHVS and CDR2 FNYEAQ. With V trimmed by 5 bases and J by 0 bases, 5 bases remained unmatched. The CDR3 covers 15 residues. V and J are TRBV7-6 and TRBJ2-3; TRBD2 aligns across 7 bases. Material: peripheral blood, obtained on day 0 of AZD1222 vaccination. The TCR was taken from an adult in good health. CDR3 DNA sequence: TGTGCCAGCAGCCAAACTAGCGACAGCACAGATACGCAGTATTTT. This codes for CASSQTSDSTDTQYF.